The present T cell receptor (beta chain) was sequenced within a study of T cell responses to AZD1222 COVID-19 vaccine. CDR3 length: 13 amino acids. CDR1 is MNHEY and CDR2 is SVGAGI in the germline V gene. V was clipped by 6 bases and J by 0 bases, with 8 bases between them. Some clones are missing from TCRdb's copy, which holds only in-frame ones; the method was immunoSEQ multiplex PCR. The table shows fewer than 120,000 clones, with 85% to 95% occurring only once. This clone is a singleton in its sample. This rearrangement joins TRBV6-5 to TRBJ1-1; D gene uncertain. This clonotype originated in an adult who received the AZD1222 COVID-19 vaccine. Sequenced here: peripheral blood, sampled 28 days after the second AZD1222 dose. CDR3 in amino acids: CASRREMNTEAFF. The CDR3 nucleotides are TGTGCCAGCAGAAGGGAAATGAACACTGAAGCTTTCTTT.